This TCR beta chain was identified in a study of a mutant IDH1 vaccine in newly diagnosed glioma. For this clone: Its specificity is unknown.

Sample time point: week 11, during vaccination. Each dose delivered 300 ug of mutant IDH1 20-mer peptide subcutaneously with imiquimod. Broader study findings: Variations in leading peripheral T cell clonotypes appeared to have no connection with pseudoprogression.

Here immunoSEQ multiplex PCR was the method, and the copy in TCRdb shows in-frame clones only, minus some. The data hold tens of thousands of clones, with around 77% observed a single time. V was shortened by 4 bases and J by 1 base, with 25 bases between the two germline ends. The CDR3 is 19 amino acids. Germline-derived CDR1 and CDR2 are SEHNR and FQNEAQ (reference sequence). The clonotype originates from a young woman with glioma. The sample here was PBMCs, taken from a glioma patient whose treatment included an IDH1 peptide vaccine. The V and J genes are TRBV7-9 and TRBJ1-1; D gene ambiguous. CDR3 DNA: TGTGCCAGCAGCTCACCTAGCCCCCCCCAGGCTAAAGGGAACACTGAAGCTTTCTTT. Translation gives CASSSPSPPQAKGNTEAFF. Filled out from reference TRBV7-9 and TRBJ1-1, the complete variable domain reads DTGVSQNPRHKITKRGQNVTFRCDPISEHNRLYWYRQTLGQGPEFLTYFQNEAQLEKSRLLSDRFSAERPKGSFSTLEIQRTEQGDSAMYLCASSSPSPPQAKGNTEAFFGQGTRLTVV.